Sequencing of this TCR beta chain was carried out in a study of T cell responses to AZD1222 COVID-19 vaccine. Overall study results and limits: Repertoire sampling was restricted to post-peak T cell response timepoints. Baseline seropositivity occurred in only a handful of AZD1222 recipients.

Germline V gene data show CDR1 as GTSNPN and CDR2 as SVGIG (reference sequence). After removal of 2 bases from V and 4 bases from J, the junction contained 17 bases not matched to a gene. The CDR3 consists of 18 residues. About this clone: Antigen unknown.

The method was immunoSEQ multiplex PCR; TCRdb's version includes in-frame clones alone and lacks a portion of them. The top ten hold approximately 7.7% of the sample, which has roughly 200,000 clones, 80% to 90% seen once. The receptor was isolated from an adult in good health. The rearrangement links TRBV30 to TRBJ2-3; 8 nucleotides align to TRBD1. The sample here was peripheral blood, taken on day 0 of AZD1222 vaccination. The CDR3 DNA reads as TGTGCCTGGAGTCCAAGCCTCGGACAGGGCCGACGGCCAGATACGCAGTATTTT. This codes for CAWSPSLGQGRRPDTQYF.